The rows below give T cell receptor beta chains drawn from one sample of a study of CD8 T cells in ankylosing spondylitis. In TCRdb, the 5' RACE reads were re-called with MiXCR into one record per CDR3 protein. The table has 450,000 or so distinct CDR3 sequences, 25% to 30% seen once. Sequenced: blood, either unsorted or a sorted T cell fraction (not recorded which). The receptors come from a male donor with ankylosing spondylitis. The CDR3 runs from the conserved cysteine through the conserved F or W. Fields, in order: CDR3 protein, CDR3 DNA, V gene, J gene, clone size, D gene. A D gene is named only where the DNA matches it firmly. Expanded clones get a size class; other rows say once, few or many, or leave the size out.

CASSSTSNTEAFF	TGCGCCAGCAGCTCAACATCGAACACTGAAGCTTTCTTT	TRBV5-1	TRBJ1-1	few	NA
CSAPEGIGGNQPQHF	TGCAGTGCTCCCGAGGGTATAGGCGGCAATCAGCCCCAGCATTTT	TRBV20-1	TRBJ1-5	few	NA
CATSRDLGDNEQFF	TGTGCCACCAGCAGAGATCTCGGGGACAATGAGCAGTTCTTC	TRBV15	TRBJ2-1	few	NA
CAISTGTGAFNNEQFF	TGTGCCATCAGTACCGGGACAGGGGCCTTCAATAATGAGCAGTTCTTC	TRBV10-3	TRBJ2-1	few	TRBD1
CASSSNTYNEQFF	TGTGCCAGCAGCTCTAACACGTACAATGAGCAGTTCTTC	TRBV7-2	TRBJ2-1	few	NA
CSGKGEGQPQHF	TGCAGTGGGAAGGGGGAAGGACAGCCCCAGCATTTT	TRBV20-1	TRBJ1-5	once	NA
CASSLGLTREQYF	TGTGCCAGCAGTCTCGGACTAACTCGAGAGCAGTACTTC	TRBV28	TRBJ2-7	few	NA
CASSQASVRDTQYF	TGCGCCAGCAGCCAAGCCTCGGTCCGGGATACGCAGTATTTT	TRBV5-1	TRBJ2-3	few	NA
CSARVWTSGEETQYF	TGCAGTGCTAGAGTATGGACTAGCGGGGAGGAGACCCAGTACTTC	TRBV20-1	TRBJ2-5	once	TRBD2
CASSDRTSGYNEQFF	TGTGCCAGCAGTGATAGGACTAGCGGCTACAATGAGCAGTTCTTC	TRBV2	TRBJ2-1	few	TRBD2
CASSPTSGPYEQYF	TGTGCCAGCAGCCCAACTAGCGGACCCTACGAGCAGTACTTC	TRBV7-2	TRBJ2-7	NA	TRBD2
CATSDLGRANTGELFF	TGTGCCACCAGTGATTTAGGCAGGGCGAACACCGGGGAGCTGTTTTTT	TRBV24-1	TRBJ2-2	few	NA
CASSGPGRGLVNGYTF	TGTGCCAGCAGTGGGCCAGGAAGGGGCTTGGTGAACGGCTACACCTTC	TRBV28	TRBJ1-2	few	NA
CASSLSLGGIVHEQYF	TGTGCCAGCAGCTTAAGTCTGGGAGGGATAGTCCACGAGCAGTACTTC	TRBV11-2	TRBJ2-7	few	TRBD2
CASSFSSGSYEQYF	TGTGCCAGCAGCTTCTCCAGCGGGTCCTACGAGCAGTACTTC	TRBV7-8	TRBJ2-7	many	NA
CSAGLAGGREQFF	TGCAGTGCGGGACTAGCGGGGGGGCGTGAGCAGTTCTTC	TRBV20-1	TRBJ2-1	NA	TRBD2
CASRGYQETQYF	TGTGCCAGCAGGGGGTACCAAGAGACCCAGTACTTC	TRBV12-3/TRBV12-4	TRBJ2-5	many	NA
CASSEWGPRGDTQYF	TGTGCCAGCAGTGAATGGGGTCCCCGCGGGGATACGCAGTATTTT	TRBV25-1	TRBJ2-3	NA	NA
CASSLDSEETQYF	TGTGCCAGCAGCCTGGACTCAGAGGAGACCCAGTACTTC	TRBV12-3/TRBV12-4	TRBJ2-5	many	NA
CSARGLAGGIQETQYF	TGCAGTGCTAGAGGACTAGCGGGAGGTATCCAAGAGACCCAGTACTTC	TRBV20-1	TRBJ2-5	NA	TRBD2
CASNGGRGQDTGELFF	TGTGCCAGCAACGGGGGCAGGGGGCAGGACACCGGGGAGCTGTTTTTT	TRBV5-5	TRBJ2-2	once	TRBD1
CSADDETQYF	TGCAGTGCGGATGACGAGACCCAGTACTTC	TRBV20-1	TRBJ2-5	NA	NA
CASSSSGTENTGELFF	TGTGCCAGCAGTAGCTCCGGGACAGAAAACACCGGGGAGCTGTTTTTT	TRBV27	TRBJ2-2	NA	TRBD1
CASSRQGKNYGYTF	TGTGCCAGCAGCCGACAGGGGAAAAACTATGGCTACACCTTC	TRBV2	TRBJ1-2	NA	TRBD1
CASSGSNLPGVGYTF	TGTGCCAGCAGTGGATCTAACCTCCCAGGGGTGGGCTACACCTTC	TRBV25-1	TRBJ1-2	NA	NA
CASSITSGVGNEQFF	TGTGCCAGCAGCATCACTAGCGGGGTGGGGAATGAGCAGTTCTTC	TRBV7-7	TRBJ2-1	few	TRBD2
CASSRGQGSADTQYF	TGTGCCAGCAGTCGGGGACAGGGGAGCGCAGATACGCAGTATTTT	TRBV28	TRBJ2-3	NA	TRBD1
CASSPGLAGAGELFF	TGTGCCAGCTCTCCGGGACTAGCGGGAGCCGGGGAGCTGTTTTTT	TRBV3-1	TRBJ2-2	few	TRBD2
CSAIGLSGTTNTEAFF	TGCAGTGCAATTGGCCTTTCCGGGACAACCAACACTGAAGCTTTCTTT	TRBV20-1	TRBJ1-1	many	NA
CSAHQGAGYGYTF	TGCAGTGCTCATCAGGGGGCAGGGTATGGCTACACCTTC	TRBV20-1	TRBJ1-2	few	TRBD1
CASSFPVAGDAQETQYF	TGTGCCAGCAGCTTTCCGGTAGCGGGAGACGCACAAGAGACCCAGTACTTC	TRBV5-6	TRBJ2-5	few	TRBD2
CAISGRDREAYEQYF	TGTGCCATCAGTGGCCGGGACAGGGAGGCATACGAGCAGTACTTC	TRBV10-3	TRBJ2-7	few	TRBD1
CASKLNTEAFF	TGTGCCAGTAAATTGAACACTGAAGCTTTCTTT	TRBV2	TRBJ1-1	few	NA
CASSFSRDLHGIGELFF	TGCGCCAGCAGCTTCTCCCGGGACCTCCATGGGATCGGGGAGCTGTTTTTT	TRBV5-1	TRBJ2-2	many	NA
CASSFGGSSNNQPQHF	TGTGCCAGCAGCTTTGGGGGGTCCAGTAACAATCAGCCCCAGCATTTT	TRBV11-2	TRBJ1-5	NA	NA
CSAPRPGGETQYF	TGCAGTGCTCCCCGACCAGGGGGAGAGACCCAGTACTTC	TRBV20-1	TRBJ2-5	NA	TRBD1
CSVDTQETQYF	TGCAGCGTTGACACCCAAGAGACCCAGTACTTC	TRBV29-1	TRBJ2-5	few	NA
CASSGDVETQYF	TGTGCCAGCAGCGGGGATGTAGAGACCCAGTACTTC	TRBV7-6	TRBJ2-5	NA	NA
CASSHGGTDTQYF	TGTGCCAGCAGCCACGGGGGCACAGATACGCAGTATTTT	TRBV3-1	TRBJ2-3	NA	NA
CASSLGQVRGYTF	TGCGCCAGCAGCTTGGGGCAGGTTCGAGGATACACCTTC	TRBV5-1	TRBJ1-2	NA	NA
CASSLTGADTQYF	TGCGCCAGCAGTCTTACAGGGGCGGATACGCAGTATTTT	TRBV5-1	TRBJ2-3	many	TRBD1